This T cell receptor beta chain is drawn from a study of T cells after yellow fever vaccination. Study-level information: Low-cell-number fractions were prepared with SMART-Seq v4 Ultra Low Input.

Each CDR3 protein is one row after TCRdb ran MiXCR on the 5' RACE reads. The sample lists some 300,000 distinct CDR3 sequences; roughly 9% were seen once. The CDR3 covers 19 residues. This clonotype showed up just a few times. Its antigen is not known. General study points: Across the CD4 and CD8 compartments, a small share of clonotypes was present in both. Sorted repertoires could include abundant contaminating clonotypes from bulk cells. Though it reached lower strength, the secondary response hit its peak faster, day 5 versus 15.

The chain uses TRBV21-1 and TRBJ2-6; the DNA was not compared with TRBD1, the D call given in the table. TRBV21-1 is a recognized pseudogene. This clonotype originated in a man between 18 and 35 years old who received the YFV17D yellow fever vaccine. The sequences come from CD4+ T cells sorted from PBMCs, collected 5 days after the yellow fever booster vaccination. The CDR3 sequence is CASSPADRGPNSGANVLTF. The CDR3 DNA reads TGTGCCAGCTCGCCGGCCGACAGGGGGCCCAACTCTGGGGCCAACGTCCTGACTTTC.